Shown below are 16 T cell receptor beta chains from a single sample sequenced in a study of shared clonotypes between healthy human individuals. Data came from immunoSEQ multiplex PCR; TCRdb stores just in-frame clones and leaves some out. The sample lists millions of clones, roughly 95% seen once, with roughly 1.1% in the top ten. Only CD45RO-negative cells positively selected for CCR7 counted as naive CD8 cells, so terminally differentiated effector memory CD45RA+ cells were excluded. Sequencing input: naive CD8+ T cells sorted from blood. The receptors shown here come from a man between 18 and 29 years old in good health.

This chain uses TRBV4-1 with TRBJ1-1; TRBD1 matches at 7 bases. The CDR3 sequence is 15 residues long. Trimming at V came to 4 bases and at J to 5 bases, leaving 10 bases not matched to a gene. In germline, CDR1 is MGHRA, CDR2 YSYEKL. The CDR3 loop reads CASSPRTGVGTEAFF. The CDR3 nucleotides are TGCGCCAGCAGCCCCAGAACAGGGGTGGGGACTGAAGCTTTCTTT.

The gene calls are TRBV13 and TRBJ2-7; D may be TRBD1 (5 bases). Trimming cost V 4 bases and J 2 bases, with 12 bases left between them. The CDR3 runs to 14 residues. Germline CDR1 reads PRHDT; CDR2 reads FYEKMQ (reference sequence). The CDR3 DNA reads TGTGCCAGCAGCTCAGTCGACAGTACCTACGAGCAGTACTTC. It specifies CASSSVDSTYEQYF.

The V gene is TRBV4-1, the J gene TRBJ1-1, with D possibly TRBD1 on 6 matching bases. Germline values: CDR1 MGHRA, CDR2 YSYEKL. This CDR3 is 13 amino acids long. The V and J ends lost 4 bases and 6 bases respectively, with 12 bases between them. The CDR3 sequence is CASSRGGRAEAFF. The CDR3 DNA is TGCGCCAGCAGCCGCGGGGGGCGCGCTGAAGCTTTCTTT.

The chain has TRBV5-6 and TRBJ2-1; D gene uncertain. This CDR3 is built from 15 residues. The V end lost 2 bases, the J end lost 9 bases, and 18 bases lay between the germline ends. The germline gives CDR1 SGHDT, CDR2 YYEEEE. The CDR3 DNA sequence: TGTGCCAGCAGCTTCATCGTCCAGTCCTCTAGTGAGCAGTTCTTC. Amino acid sequence: CASSFIVQSSSEQFF.

As to this clone: The same CDR3 can be traced to other DNA sequences in this sample. J is TRBJ2-1 and V is TRBV18; D remains ambiguous. The V gene's germline CDR1 is KGHSH and CDR2 LQKENI. This CDR3 is 14 amino acids long. The V gene lost 0 bases and the J gene lost 3 bases, with 6 bases spanning the gap. Here the CDR3 reads CASSPPTGYNEQFF. The CDR3 coding sequence is TGTGCCAGCTCACCACCGACGGGCTACAATGAGCAGTTCTTC.

The chain carries TRBV27 and TRBJ2-3; D unresolved. The CDR3 extends over 15 amino acids. V lost 3 bases to trimming and J lost 2 bases, with 12 bases between them. In germline, CDR1 is MNHEY, CDR2 SMNVEV (reference sequence). DNA of the CDR3: TGTGCCAGCAGTTTCTCGGTATCACCCACAGATACGCAGTATTTT. It translates to CASSFSVSPTDTQYF.

The chain has TRBV6-5 and TRBJ2-3; no firm D call. Trimming stripped 4 bases from V and 6 bases from J, with 8 bases between. Germline lookup yields CDR1 MNHEY and CDR2 SVGAGI. There are 12 residues in the CDR3. The CDR3 nucleotides read TGTGCCAGCAGTTCTGCGAGGGATACGCAGTATTTT. This codes for CASSSARDTQYF.

This chain joins TRBV27 and TRBJ1-5; D is unresolved. The V end was cut by 5 bases, the J end by 1 base, with 6 bases between. CDR1 MNHEY and CDR2 SMNVEV come from the germline V gene (reference sequence). This CDR3 has 13 amino acids. CDR3 nucleotide sequence: TGTGCCAGCAGTAAGGACAGCAATCAGCCCCAGCATTTT. Translated: CASSKDSNQPQHF.

For this clone: Other DNA sequences from this sample encode an identical CDR3 as well. The V and J genes are TRBV29-1 and TRBJ2-7; 10 bases line up with TRBD1. Trimming removed 6 bases from V and 1 base from J; junction bases left unmatched: 6. CDR1 SQVTM and CDR2 ANQGSEA come from the germline V gene. This CDR3 spans 14 amino acids. CDR3 sequence (DNA): TGCAGCGTCGCGGGACAGGGGAGTTCCTACGAGCAGTACTTC. Its protein product is CSVAGQGSSYEQYF.

J is TRBJ2-7 and V is TRBV7-9; D is perhaps TRBD1 (6 bases). V lost 5 bases and J 5 bases, leaving 19 bases between the germline ends. Germline CDR1 is SEHNR and CDR2 is FQNEAQ (reference sequence). The CDR3 is 15 residues long. The CDR3 spells CASSPWTAEFDEQYF. The DNA for the CDR3 is TGTGCCAGCAGCCCATGGACAGCCGAGTTTGACGAGCAGTACTTC.

The chain uses TRBV15 and TRBJ1-5; 7 bases align to TRBD1. Losses at the gene ends were 5 bases for V and 4 bases for J; bases not matched to a gene: 11. CDR1 and CDR2 (germline): LNHNV, YYDKDF (reference sequence). This CDR3 contains 16 residues. In DNA, the CDR3 is TGTGCCACCAGCGGCGGGACAGTCGGAGGGAATCAGCCCCAGCATTTT. Translated: CATSGGTVGGNQPQHF.

This rearrangement joins TRBV7-9 to TRBJ2-6; D is unclear. Germline V gene lookup returns CDR1 SEHNR and CDR2 FQNEAQ (reference sequence). Trimming removed 5 bases at V and 1 base at J, with 12 bases between. CDR3 length: 16 amino acids. The CDR3 DNA is TGTGCCAGCAGCCCTCCCCTCTCTTCTGGGGCCAACGTCCTGACTTTC. As protein: CASSPPLSSGANVLTF.

To note about this clone: This sample also contains other DNA sequences that code for the same CDR3. The rearrangement uses TRBV7-9 and TRBJ2-2; D uncertain. The V end was cut by 4 bases, the J end by 3 bases, with 3 bases between. This CDR3 contains 12 residues. The germline gives CDR1 SEHNR, CDR2 FQNEAQ (reference sequence). The CDR3, as DNA: TGTGCCAGCAGCTCCTACACCGGGGAGCTGTTTTTT. As protein: CASSSYTGELFF.

The J gene is TRBJ2-7, the V gene TRBV7-8; TRBD2 matches 12 bases. This CDR3 is 17 amino acids long. Germline CDR1 is SGHVS and CDR2 is FQNEAQ. J lost 4 bases, V lost 1 base, and 8 bases had no gene match. The chain's CDR3 is CASSLGLAGVLGYEQYF. CDR3 DNA: TGTGCCAGCAGCTTAGGACTAGCGGGAGTACTCGGGTACGAGCAGTACTTC.

J is TRBJ2-5 and V is TRBV7-8; D may be TRBD1 (6 bases). The CDR3 runs 13 residues. V shed 5 bases and J shed 2 bases, with 9 bases lying between them. Germline V CDR1 and CDR2: SGHVS, FQNEAQ. CDR3 sequence: CASSEDRQETQYF. The CDR3 DNA reads as TGTGCCAGCAGCGAGGACAGACAAGAGACCCAGTACTTC.

The chain joins TRBV7-3 to TRBJ1-5; the D gene is possibly TRBD1 (6 bases). This CDR3 has 14 amino acids. The germline V and J ends were trimmed by 5 bases and 9 bases, with 17 bases remaining between them. The germline V gene has CDR1 SGHTA and CDR2 FQGTGA. CDR3 sequence (DNA): TGTGCCAGCAGCCCGGACAGTACCCCTTTGCCCCAGCATTTT. This sequence encodes CASSPDSTPLPQHF.